Presented here are 22 T cell receptor beta chains from one specimen sequenced in a study of blood T cell repertoires in COVID-19 (dated by TCRdb to 2018 to 2021). The library was generated by the immunoSEQ multiplex PCR assay. TCRdb obtained this table from immuneACCESS and retained in-frame rearrangements with V and J assigned. These tables miss some clones; where compared with another copy, unresolved V genes account for less than half of the shortfall, and the remainder is unexplained. Within this sample are about 200,000 clones, with about nine tenths of them counted one time only. Of the sample, approximately 0.48% falls within the top ten clones. Sequencing was done on a sample of peripheral blood. The receptor set was obtained from a man aged 50-60 years with acute or convalescent COVID-19.

The rearrangement joins TRBV19 to TRBJ1-5, with D unclear. The CDR3 is made up of 17 amino acids. The V and J ends lost 1 base and 5 bases respectively, with 18 bases between them. Germline CDR1 is LNHDA and CDR2 is SQIVND (reference sequence). For the CDR3, the DNA is TGTGCCAGTAGTATAGGGGGAGGTGCCGGTCGCTATCAGCCCCAGCATTTT. Its protein product is CASSIGGGAGRYQPQHF. Combining the CDR3 with reference TRBV19 and TRBJ1-5 gives the whole variable domain DGGITQSPKYLFRKEGQNVTLSCEQNLNHDAMYWYRQDPGQGLRLIYYSQIVNDFQKGDIAEGYSVSREKKESFPLTVTSAQKNPTAFYLCASSIGGGAGRYQPQHFGDGTRLSIL.

The chain recombines TRBV19 with TRBJ1-6, with D tentatively TRBD1 (6 bases). The V end was cut by 4 bases, the J end by 10 bases, with 11 bases between. This CDR3 spans 13 amino acids. CDR1 is LNHDA, CDR2 SQIVND, per germline (reference sequence). The CDR3 loop is CASSSQGNSPLHF. The DNA of the CDR3 is TGTGCCAGTAGTAGTCAGGGGAACTCACCCCTCCACTTT.

The chain uses TRBV7-9 and TRBJ1-1; TRBD1 agrees at 7 bases. The CDR3 spans 14 residues. Germline V gene sequence: CDR1 SEHNR, CDR2 FQNEAQ (reference sequence). V lost 7 bases to trimming and J lost 0 bases; unmatched junction nucleotides: 5. CDR3 in DNA: TGTGCCAGCACCGCCGGGACAGTGAACACTGAAGCTTTCTTT. It codes for CASTAGTVNTEAFF. Using reference TRBV7-9 and TRBJ1-1 for the parts outside the CDR3, the full variable domain is DTGVSQNPRHKITKRGQNVTFRCDPISEHNRLYWYRQTLGQGPEFLTYFQNEAQLEKSRLLSDRFSAERPKGSFSTLEIQRTEQGDSAMYLCASTAGTVNTEAFFGQGTRLTVV.

The V and J genes are TRBV30 and TRBJ2-5; D possibly corresponds to TRBD1 (6 bases). Germline V gene data show CDR1 as GTSNPN and CDR2 as SVGIG (reference sequence). CDR3 length equals 12 residues. V gave up 5 bases and J gave up 3 bases, with 10 bases separating them. CDR3 bases: TGTGCCTGGTCCTCAGGGGAAGAGACCCAGTACTTC. The encoded protein is CAWSSGEETQYF. Drawing the rest from reference TRBV30 and TRBJ2-5, the complete variable domain is SQTIHQWPATLVQPVGSPLSLECTVEGTSNPNLYWYRQAAGRGLQLLFYSVGIGQISSEVPQNLSASRPQDRQFILSSKKLLLSDSGFYLCAWSSGEETQYFGPGTRLLVL.

The rearrangement links TRBV20-1 to TRBJ1-1, with D possibly matching TRBD1 (5 bases). Germline V lookup: CDR1 DFQATT, CDR2 SNEGSKA (reference sequence). CDR3 size: 11 residues. V lost 3 bases to trimming and J lost 5 bases, with 7 bases between them. CDR3 nucleotides: TGCAGTGCTAGCAGGGTGACTGAAGCTTTCTTT. It yields the protein CSASRVTEAFF.

This chain uses TRBV20-1 with TRBJ2-3; TRBD1 matches 7 bases. V lost 4 bases, J lost 5 bases, and 12 bases stayed unmatched. The CDR3 runs to 15 residues. The germline gives CDR1 DFQATT, CDR2 SNEGSKA (reference sequence). Here the CDR3 reads CSAIDIEGAEDTQYF. The CDR3 nucleotides are TGCAGTGCTATTGACATCGAGGGGGCGGAAGATACGCAGTATTTT.

This clone was observed a single time. V is TRBV9 and J is TRBJ2-2; D perhaps matches TRBD2 (5 bases). Germline V gene lookup returns CDR1 SGDLS and CDR2 YYNGEE. V was pared by 0 bases and J by 2 bases, with 11 bases between. The CDR3 contains 16 residues. CDR3: CASSVGGAVNTGELFF. The CDR3, as DNA: TGTGCCAGCAGCGTAGGGGGAGCTGTTAACACCGGGGAGCTGTTTTTT. The variable domain in full, completed from reference TRBV9 and TRBJ2-2, reads DSGVTQTPKHLITATGQRVTLRCSPRSGDLSVYWYQQSLDQGLQFLIQYYNGEERAKGNILERFSAQQFPDLHSELNLSSLELGDSALYFCASSVGGAVNTGELFFGEGSRLTVL.

The chain links TRBV28 to TRBJ1-1; 9 bases are shared with TRBD1. J gave up 7 bases and V 6 bases, and 6 bases lay outside the gene matches. Germline V lookup: CDR1 MDHEN, CDR2 SYDVKM. The length of the CDR3 is 13 residues. In nucleotides, the CDR3 is TGTGCCAGCAGCGGACAGGGGAAAGATGAAGCTTTCTTT. Its translation: CASSGQGKDEAFF. Variable domain in full (rest from reference TRBV28 and TRBJ1-1): DVKVTQSSRYLVKRTGEKVFLECVQDMDHENMFWYRQDPGLGLRLIYFSYDVKMKEKGDIPEGYSVSREKKERFSLILESASTNQTSMYLCASSGQGKDEAFFGQGTRLTVV.

This chain links TRBV18 with TRBJ2-5; TRBD2 is a possible D gene (6 bases). Between the trimmed V and J ends, which lost 4 bases and 5 bases, there was a span of 20 bases. This CDR3 is built from 16 residues. Per the germline V gene, CDR1 is KGHSH and CDR2 is LQKENI. The CDR3 protein is CASSLAGRAEGETQYF. In nucleotides, the CDR3 is TGTGCCAGCTCACTGGCGGGACGGGCCGAGGGGGAGACCCAGTACTTC.

J is TRBJ2-1 and V is TRBV19; 7 bases align to TRBD2. Looked up from germline, CDR1 is LNHDA and CDR2 is SQIVND (reference sequence). CDR3 size: 14 residues. J was trimmed by 4 bases and V by 7 bases; bases with no gene match: 7. CDR3 protein: CASTKTGGYNEQFF. CDR3 sequence (DNA): TGTGCCAGTACCAAAACGGGGGGATACAATGAGCAGTTCTTC.

CDR3 region: CASRGPRTSGGETQYF. CDR3 coding DNA: TGTGCCAGCAGAGGACCCAGGACTAGCGGGGGCGAGACCCAGTACTTC. This chain uses TRBV28 with TRBJ2-5, with 13 nucleotides matching TRBD2. CDR1 is MDHEN, CDR2 SYDVKM, per germline. With 6 bases clipped from V and 5 bases from J, the junction kept 9 bases outside the gene matches. The CDR3 contains 16 residues.

The chain uses TRBV28 and TRBJ1-6, with 7 bases identical to TRBD1. The germline gives CDR1 MDHEN, CDR2 SYDVKM. This CDR3 spans 14 amino acids. V lost 6 bases and J lost 5; bases outside the gene matches: 4. CDR3 in DNA: TGTGCCAGCAGGGAGACAGGGAATAATTCACCCCTCCACTTT. Encoded protein: CASRETGNNSPLHF.

This clone was observed once. V is TRBV27 and J is TRBJ1-4; D not resolved. Germline V gene lookup returns CDR1 MNHEY and CDR2 SMNVEV (reference sequence). Trimming shortened V by 4 bases and J by 0 bases, and 12 bases separated the two germline ends. The length of the CDR3 is 16 residues. The CDR3, as DNA: TGTGCCAGCAGTTCCTTGCGCACTGCAACTAATGAAAAACTGTTTTTT. Translation gives CASSSLRTATNEKLFF.

This clone came up once. The chain links TRBV4-3 to TRBJ1-3; D remains unclear. This CDR3 has 14 amino acids. CDR1 is LGHNA and CDR2 is YSLEER in the germline V gene. With 0 bases removed from V and 0 bases from J, the gap between germline ends came to 3 bases. CDR3 in amino acids: CASSQDLSGNTIYF. CDR3 nucleotide sequence: TGCGCCAGCAGCCAAGATCTCTCTGGAAACACCATATATTTT.

The chain employs TRBV28 and TRBJ2-1, with 8 positions matching TRBD2. The CDR3 consists of 15 residues. Germline assignment: CDR1 MDHEN and CDR2 SYDVKM. The V segment lost 6 bases and the J segment 6 bases; nucleotides outside the gene matches: 10. The CDR3 coding sequence is TGTGCCAGCAGACTTGGAGCGGGAGAGTTCAATGAGCAGTTCTTC. Translated: CASRLGAGEFNEQFF. Looking up the rest from reference TRBV28 and TRBJ2-1 gives the full variable domain: DVKVTQSSRYLVKRTGEKVFLECVQDMDHENMFWYRQDPGLGLRLIYFSYDVKMKEKGDIPEGYSVSREKKERFSLILESASTNQTSMYLCASRLGAGEFNEQFFGPGTRLTVL.

The rearrangement joins TRBV7-8 to TRBJ2-1; a possible D gene is TRBD2 (6 bases). CDR3 size: 16 residues. The germline CDR1 and CDR2 sequences are SGHVS and FQNEAQ. Trimming stripped 5 bases from V and 1 base from J, with 15 bases between. DNA of the CDR3: TGTGCCAGCAGCCCCCGGAGGGCCATGTCCTACAATGAGCAGTTCTTC. The encoded protein is CASSPRRAMSYNEQFF.

The chain employs TRBV18 and TRBJ1-5, with TRBD1 matching over 7 bases. V shed 1 base, J shed 6 bases, and the junction held 6 bases outside the gene matches. CDR3 length equals 15 residues. Germline lookup yields CDR1 KGHSH and CDR2 LQKENI. The CDR3 region is CASSPQGADFQPQHF. The CDR3 DNA reads TGTGCCAGCTCACCACAGGGGGCGGATTTTCAGCCCCAGCATTTT.

This chain joins TRBV6-5 and TRBJ1-6; TRBD1 matches at 7 bases. Unmatched junction bases numbered 4, after V lost 0 bases and J lost 5 bases. The CDR3 is 16 residues long. Germline V gene sequence: CDR1 MNHEY, CDR2 SVGAGI. The CDR3 nucleotides read TGTGCCAGCAGTTACTCGGGACAGCCAAATAATTCACCCCTCCACTTT. This gives the protein CASSYSGQPNNSPLHF.

The chain uses TRBV29-1 and TRBJ1-5; no firm D call. The CDR3 runs to 12 residues. Germline CDR1 is SQVTM and CDR2 is ANQGSEA. V was pared by 7 bases and J by 0 bases, with 7 bases between. This CDR3 reads CSAGYSNQPQHF. CDR3 bases: TGCAGCGCGGGGTATAGCAATCAGCCCCAGCATTTT.

The rearrangement joins TRBV3-1 (or the pseudogene TRBV3-2) to TRBJ1-2; D is unclear. V lost 5 bases, J lost 4 bases, and 14 bases lay in between. The V gene's germline CDR1 is LGHDT and CDR2 YNNKEL (reference sequence). The CDR3 covers 14 residues. CDR3 bases: TGTGCCAGCAGCTCAACATCAGGTGGCTATGGCTACACCTTC. It encodes CASSSTSGGYGYTF.

The genes are TRBV7-9 and TRBJ1-6; a possible D gene is TRBD1 (5 bases). Germline assignment: CDR1 SEHNR and CDR2 FQNEAQ (reference sequence). CDR3 size: 16 residues. Trimming took off 3 bases at V and 0 bases at J, with 9 bases between the two ends. The DNA of the CDR3 is TGTGCCAGCAGCTTCGACAGCAACTCCTATAATTCACCCCTCCACTTT. As protein: CASSFDSNSYNSPLHF.

V gene TRBV28 combines with J gene TRBJ2-7, with D tentatively TRBD2 (5 bases). V lost 5 bases and J lost 2, with 10 bases in between. The CDR3 length is 13 residues. CDR1 is MDHEN and CDR2 is SYDVKM in the germline V gene. The CDR3 loop is CASSRTETYEQYF. The DNA for the CDR3 is TGTGCCAGCAGTCGGACTGAGACCTACGAGCAGTACTTC.